These 7 T cell receptor beta chains were all obtained from the same sample, sequenced in a study of cytomegalovirus exposure and HLA in healthy donors (dated by TCRdb to about 2017). Receptors were amplified or captured by the immunoSEQ multiplex PCR assay. For the multiplex PCR, a mixture combining 60 forward primers for TCR Vbeta segments and 13 reverse primers for TCR Jbeta segments was used. TCRdb re-hosts the immuneACCESS table, in-frame sequences only. Its copies lack some clones; in the studies checked, an unresolved V gene accounts for under half of them, and the cause for the rest is not known. This sample has approximately 160,000 clones in its table, and roughly 78% of those were observed once. The ten largest clones capture less than 15% of the sample. Sequencing was done on a sample of PBMCs. These receptor sequences come from a woman in her fifties or sixties in good health and CMV-seropositive.

This sequence joins TRBV9 and TRBJ2-5; 7 bases are shared with TRBD2. The CDR3 sequence is 16 residues long. V lost 0 bases, J lost 5 bases, and 10 bases stayed unmatched. Germline V CDR1 and CDR2: SGDLS, YYNGEE. The CDR3 is CASSVVGSGPGETQYF. Written as DNA, the CDR3 is TGTGCCAGCAGCGTAGTGGGTAGCGGGCCCGGGGAGACCCAGTACTTC.

The V and J genes are TRBV5-1 and TRBJ1-1, with D possibly TRBD1 on 5 matching bases. V dropped 5 bases and J dropped 0 bases, with 14 bases sitting between them. This CDR3 has 15 amino acids. From germline, CDR1 is SGHRS and CDR2 YFSETQ. The CDR3 sequence: CASSRLTGMNTEAFF. In DNA form, the CDR3 reads TGCGCCAGCAGTCGGCTAACAGGTATGAACACTGAAGCTTTCTTT.

This chain connects TRBV9 to TRBJ1-2, with D unclear. CDR3 size: 16 residues. Germline CDR1 SGDLS, CDR2 YYNGEE. Trimming removed 1 base at V and 0 bases at J, with 13 bases between. The CDR3 is CASSVQPGQANYGYTF. In DNA form, the CDR3 reads TGTGCCAGCAGCGTACAACCCGGCCAGGCTAACTATGGCTACACCTTC.

This chain joins TRBV5-6 and TRBJ2-3; D might be TRBD2 (6 bases). V was trimmed by 1 base and J by 2 bases, leaving 11 bases between them. The CDR3 loop spans 15 amino acids. Per the germline V gene, CDR1 is SGHDT and CDR2 is YYEEEE. CDR3 amino acids: CASSLLKRVTDTQYF. CDR3 sequence (DNA): TGTGCCAGCAGCTTGTTGAAGCGGGTCACAGATACGCAGTATTTT.

The gene calls are TRBV5-1 and TRBJ1-3; D uncertain. V was cut by 4 bases and J by 0 bases, with 11 bases left in between. The germline V gene encodes CDR1 SGHRS and CDR2 YFSETQ. The CDR3 loop spans 15 amino acids. The CDR3 region is CASSRDTSSGNTIYF. The CDR3 bases are TGCGCCAGCAGCCGCGACACGAGCTCTGGAAACACCATATATTTT.

This chain uses TRBV19 with TRBJ1-5; D is undetermined. The ends were cut back, 5 bases at V and 3 bases at J, with 11 bases in the middle. The CDR3 extends over 14 amino acids. CDR1 LNHDA and CDR2 SQIVND come from the germline V gene (reference sequence). CDR3 protein: CASSLREPNQPQHF. CDR3 nucleotides: TGTGCCAGTAGTCTCCGGGAACCCAATCAGCCCCAGCATTTT. The whole variable domain, remainder taken from reference TRBV19 and TRBJ1-5, is DGGITQSPKYLFRKEGQNVTLSCEQNLNHDAMYWYRQDPGQGLRLIYYSQIVNDFQKGDIAEGYSVSREKKESFPLTVTSAQKNPTAFYLCASSLREPNQPQHFGDGTRLSIL.

This chain joins TRBV5-1 and TRBJ2-7; 8 bases fit TRBD2. The CDR3 loop spans 16 amino acids. V shed 4 bases, J shed 5 bases, and the junction held 14 bases outside the gene matches. The germline CDR1 and CDR2 sequences are SGHRS and YFSETQ. In DNA, the CDR3 is TGCGCCAGCAGCGGGCCCGGGGGGGGGCGAAACCACGAGCAGTACTTC. This sequence encodes CASSGPGGGRNHEQYF.